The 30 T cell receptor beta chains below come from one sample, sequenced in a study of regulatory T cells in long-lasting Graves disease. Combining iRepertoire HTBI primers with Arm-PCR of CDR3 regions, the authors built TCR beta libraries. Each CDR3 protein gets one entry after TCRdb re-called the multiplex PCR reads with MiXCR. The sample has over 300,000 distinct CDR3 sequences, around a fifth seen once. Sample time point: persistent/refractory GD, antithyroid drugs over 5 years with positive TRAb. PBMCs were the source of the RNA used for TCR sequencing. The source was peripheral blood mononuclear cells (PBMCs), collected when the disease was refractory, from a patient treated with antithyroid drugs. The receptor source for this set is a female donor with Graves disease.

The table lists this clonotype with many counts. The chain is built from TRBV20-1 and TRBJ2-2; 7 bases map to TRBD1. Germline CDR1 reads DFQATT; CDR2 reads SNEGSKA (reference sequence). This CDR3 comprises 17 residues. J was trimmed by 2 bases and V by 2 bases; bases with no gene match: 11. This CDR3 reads CSARITPGTVNTGELFF. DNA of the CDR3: TGCAGTGCTAGAATTACCCCCGGGACAGTTAACACCGGGGAGCTGTTTTTT.

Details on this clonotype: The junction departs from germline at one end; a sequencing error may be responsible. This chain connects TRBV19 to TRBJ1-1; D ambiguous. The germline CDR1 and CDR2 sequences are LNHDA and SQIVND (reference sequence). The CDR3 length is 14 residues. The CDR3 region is CASSNNYGQKTGLF. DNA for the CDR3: TGTGCCAGTAGTAATAACTACGGTCAGAAAACCGGCCTCTTT.

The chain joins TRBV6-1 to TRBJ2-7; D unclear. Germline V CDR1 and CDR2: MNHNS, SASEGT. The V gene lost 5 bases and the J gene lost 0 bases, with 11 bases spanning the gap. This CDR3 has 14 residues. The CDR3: CASSHGPGSYEQYF. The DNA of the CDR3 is TGTGCCAGCAGTCACGGACCGGGCTCCTACGAGCAGTACTTC.

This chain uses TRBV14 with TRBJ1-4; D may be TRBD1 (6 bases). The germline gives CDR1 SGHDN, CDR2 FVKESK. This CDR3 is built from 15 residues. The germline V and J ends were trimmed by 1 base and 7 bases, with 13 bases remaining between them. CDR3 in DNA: TGTGCCAGCAGCCAAGGGGGGGCGCGGAGTGAAAAACTGTTTTTT. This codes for CASSQGGARSEKLFF.

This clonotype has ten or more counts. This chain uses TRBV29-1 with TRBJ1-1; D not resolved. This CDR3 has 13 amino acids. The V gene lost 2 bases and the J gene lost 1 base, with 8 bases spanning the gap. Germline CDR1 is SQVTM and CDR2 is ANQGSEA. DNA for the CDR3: TGCAGCGTTGAAAGGCGGGGGAACACTGAAGCTTTCTTT. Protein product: CSVERRGNTEAFF.

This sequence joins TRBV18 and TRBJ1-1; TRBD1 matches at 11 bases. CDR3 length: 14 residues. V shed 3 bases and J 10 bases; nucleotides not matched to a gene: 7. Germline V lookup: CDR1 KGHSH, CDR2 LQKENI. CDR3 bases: TGTGCCAGCTCACCCCCGGGACAGGGGGTAAGAGCTTTCTTT. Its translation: CASSPPGQGVRAFF.

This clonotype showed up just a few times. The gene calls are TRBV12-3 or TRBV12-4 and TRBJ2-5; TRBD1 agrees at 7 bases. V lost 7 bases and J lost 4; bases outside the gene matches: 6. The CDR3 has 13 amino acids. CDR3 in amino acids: CASTEDRRETQYF. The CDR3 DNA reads TGTGCCAGCACCGAGGACAGGAGAGAGACCCAGTACTTC.

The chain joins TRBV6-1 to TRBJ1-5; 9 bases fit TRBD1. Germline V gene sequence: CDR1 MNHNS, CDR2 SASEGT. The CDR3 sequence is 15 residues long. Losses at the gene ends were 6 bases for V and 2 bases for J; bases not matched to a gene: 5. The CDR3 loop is CASSSDRGRNQPQHF. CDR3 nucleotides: TGTGCCAGCAGCTCGGACAGGGGCCGCAATCAGCCCCAGCATTTT.

The CDR3 DNA reads TGTGCCAGCAGTTACTCTCACAGGAGTGTCTCCTACGAGCAGTACTTC. Its protein is CASSYSHRSVSYEQYF. The chain combines TRBV6-9 with TRBJ2-7; TRBD1 is a possible D gene (5 bases). The CDR3 length is 16 residues. V lost 3 bases and J lost 0, with 15 bases in between. CDR1 and CDR2 from the germline V gene are MNHGY and SVAAGI.

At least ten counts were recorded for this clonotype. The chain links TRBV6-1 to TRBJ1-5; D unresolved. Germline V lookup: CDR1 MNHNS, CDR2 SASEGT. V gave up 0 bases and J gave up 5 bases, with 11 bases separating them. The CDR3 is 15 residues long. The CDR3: CASSEALEPHQPQHF. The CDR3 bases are TGTGCCAGCAGTGAAGCGCTGGAACCGCATCAGCCCCAGCATTTT.

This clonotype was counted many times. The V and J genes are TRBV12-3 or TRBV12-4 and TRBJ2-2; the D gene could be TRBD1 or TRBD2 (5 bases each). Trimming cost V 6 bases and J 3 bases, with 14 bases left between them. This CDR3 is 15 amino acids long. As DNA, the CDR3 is TGTGCCAGCAGCGCCGGGGCAGACCACACCGGGGAGCTGTTTTTT. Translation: CASSAGADHTGELFF.

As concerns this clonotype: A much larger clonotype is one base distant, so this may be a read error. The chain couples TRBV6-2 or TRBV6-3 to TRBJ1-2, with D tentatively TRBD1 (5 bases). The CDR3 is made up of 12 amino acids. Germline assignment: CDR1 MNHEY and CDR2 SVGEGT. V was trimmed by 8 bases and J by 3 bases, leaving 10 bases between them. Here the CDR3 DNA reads TGTGCCAGCCGTGAAGGGGACTATGGCTACACCTTC. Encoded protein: CASREGDYGYTF.

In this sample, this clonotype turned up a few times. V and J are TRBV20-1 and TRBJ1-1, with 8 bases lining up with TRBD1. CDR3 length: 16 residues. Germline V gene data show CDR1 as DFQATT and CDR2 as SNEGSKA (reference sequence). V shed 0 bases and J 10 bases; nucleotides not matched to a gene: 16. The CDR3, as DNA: TGCAGTGCTAGAGACCACCGCGGGACAGGCCAGGGAAGAGCTTTCTTT. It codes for CSARDHRGTGQGRAFF.

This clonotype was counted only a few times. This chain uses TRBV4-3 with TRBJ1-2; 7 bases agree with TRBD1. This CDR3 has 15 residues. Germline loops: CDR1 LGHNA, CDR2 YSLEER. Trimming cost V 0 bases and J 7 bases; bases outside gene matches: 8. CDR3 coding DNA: TGCGCCAGCAGCCAAGATTGGAGCCAGGGGGTTGGCTACACCTTC. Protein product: CASSQDWSQGVGYTF.

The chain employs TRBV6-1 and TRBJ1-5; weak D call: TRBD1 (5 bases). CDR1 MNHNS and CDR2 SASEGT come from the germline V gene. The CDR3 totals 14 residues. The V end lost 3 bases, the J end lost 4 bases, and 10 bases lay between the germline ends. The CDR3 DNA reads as TGTGCCAGCAGTGAGGGACGGTTAAATCAGCCCCAGCATTTT. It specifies CASSEGRLNQPQHF.

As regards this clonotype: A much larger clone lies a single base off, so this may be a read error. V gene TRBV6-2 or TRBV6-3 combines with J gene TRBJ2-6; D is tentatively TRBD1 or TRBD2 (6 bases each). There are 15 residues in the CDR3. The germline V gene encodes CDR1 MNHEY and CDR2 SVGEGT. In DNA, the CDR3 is TGTACCAGCAGAGGAGGGGGCTCTGGGGCCAACGTCCTGACTTTC. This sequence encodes CTSRGGGSGANVLTF.

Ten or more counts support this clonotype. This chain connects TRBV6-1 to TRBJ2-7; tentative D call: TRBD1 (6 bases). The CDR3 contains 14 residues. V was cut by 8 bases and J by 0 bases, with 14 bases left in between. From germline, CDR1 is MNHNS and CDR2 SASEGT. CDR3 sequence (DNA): TGTGCCAGCGGTCTAGGGGGAAGCTCCTACGAGCAGTACTTC. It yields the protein CASGLGGSSYEQYF.

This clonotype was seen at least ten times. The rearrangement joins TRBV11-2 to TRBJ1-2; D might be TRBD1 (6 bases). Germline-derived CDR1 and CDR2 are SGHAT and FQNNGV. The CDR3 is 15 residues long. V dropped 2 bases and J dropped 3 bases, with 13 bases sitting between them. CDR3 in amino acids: CASSLFPQGDYGYTF. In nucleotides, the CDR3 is TGTGCCAGCAGCTTATTTCCACAGGGAGACTATGGCTACACCTTC. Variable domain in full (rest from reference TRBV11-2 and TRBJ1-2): EAGVAQSPRYKIIEKRQSVAFWCNPISGHATLYWYQQILGQGPKLLIQFQNNGVVDDSQLPKDRFSAERLKGVDSTLKIQPAKLEDSAVYLCASSLFPQGDYGYTFGSGTRLTVV.

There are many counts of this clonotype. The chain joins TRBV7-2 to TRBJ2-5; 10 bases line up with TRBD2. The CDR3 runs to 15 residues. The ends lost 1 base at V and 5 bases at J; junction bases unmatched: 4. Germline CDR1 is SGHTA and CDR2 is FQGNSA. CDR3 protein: CASSLVLAGTETQYF. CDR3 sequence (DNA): TGTGCCAGCAGCTTAGTACTAGCGGGAACGGAGACCCAGTACTTC.

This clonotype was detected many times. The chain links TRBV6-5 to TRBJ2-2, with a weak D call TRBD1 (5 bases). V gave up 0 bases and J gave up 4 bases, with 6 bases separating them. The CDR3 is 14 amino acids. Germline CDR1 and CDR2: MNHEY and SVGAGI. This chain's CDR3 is CASSYSTVTGELFF. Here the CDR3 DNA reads TGTGCCAGCAGTTACTCGACAGTCACCGGGGAGCTGTTTTTT.

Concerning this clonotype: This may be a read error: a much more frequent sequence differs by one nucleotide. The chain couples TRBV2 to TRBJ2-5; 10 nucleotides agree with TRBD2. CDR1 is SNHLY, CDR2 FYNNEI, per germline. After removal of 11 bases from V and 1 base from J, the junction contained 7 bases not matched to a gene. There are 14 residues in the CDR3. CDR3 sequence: CAGGTSELQETQYF. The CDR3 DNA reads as TGTGCCGGCGGGACTAGCGAACTCCAAGAGACCCAGTACTTC. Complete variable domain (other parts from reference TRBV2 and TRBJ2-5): EPEVTQTPSHQVTQMGQEVILRCVPISNHLYFYWYRQILGQKVEFLVSFYNNEISEKSEIFDDQFSVERPDGSNFTLKIRSTKLEDSAMYFCAGGTSELQETQYFGPGTRLLVL.

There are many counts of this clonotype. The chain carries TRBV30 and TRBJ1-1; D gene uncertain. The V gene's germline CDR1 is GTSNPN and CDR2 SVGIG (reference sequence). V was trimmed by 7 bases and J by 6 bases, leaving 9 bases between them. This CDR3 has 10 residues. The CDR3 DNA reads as TGTGCCTCCGGCTTGTCTGAAGCTTTCTTT. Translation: CASGLSEAFF. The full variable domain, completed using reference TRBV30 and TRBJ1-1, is SQTIHQWPATLVQPVGSPLSLECTVEGTSNPNLYWYRQAAGRGLQLLFYSVGIGQISSEVPQNLSASRPQDRQFILSSKKLLLSDSGFYLCASGLSEAFFGQGTRLTVV.

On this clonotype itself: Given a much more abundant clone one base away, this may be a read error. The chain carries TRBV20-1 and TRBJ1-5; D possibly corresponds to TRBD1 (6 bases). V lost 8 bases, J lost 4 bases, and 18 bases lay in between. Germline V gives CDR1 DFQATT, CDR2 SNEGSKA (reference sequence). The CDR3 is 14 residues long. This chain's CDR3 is CSISWGARNQPQHF. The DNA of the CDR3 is TGCAGTATAAGCTGGGGGGCCAGGAATCAGCCCCAGCATTTT.

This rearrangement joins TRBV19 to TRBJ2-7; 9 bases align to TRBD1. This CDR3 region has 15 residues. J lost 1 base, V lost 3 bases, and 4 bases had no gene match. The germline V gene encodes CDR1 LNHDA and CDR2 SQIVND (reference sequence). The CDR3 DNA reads TGTGCCAGTAGTATTGGGACAGGGTTTTCCTACGAGCAGTACTTC. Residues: CASSIGTGFSYEQYF.

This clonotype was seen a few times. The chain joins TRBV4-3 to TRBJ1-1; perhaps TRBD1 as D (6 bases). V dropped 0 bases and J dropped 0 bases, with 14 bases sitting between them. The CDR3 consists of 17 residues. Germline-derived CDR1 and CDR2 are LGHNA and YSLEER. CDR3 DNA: TGCGCCAGCAGCCAAGAATCACAGGGTTACATGAACACTGAAGCTTTCTTT. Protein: CASSQESQGYMNTEAFF.

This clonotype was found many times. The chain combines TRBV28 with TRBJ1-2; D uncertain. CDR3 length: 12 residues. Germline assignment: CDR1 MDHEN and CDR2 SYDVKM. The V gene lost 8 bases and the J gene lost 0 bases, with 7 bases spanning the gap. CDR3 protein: CASYGANYGYTF. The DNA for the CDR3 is TGTGCCAGCTACGGAGCTAACTATGGCTACACCTTC.

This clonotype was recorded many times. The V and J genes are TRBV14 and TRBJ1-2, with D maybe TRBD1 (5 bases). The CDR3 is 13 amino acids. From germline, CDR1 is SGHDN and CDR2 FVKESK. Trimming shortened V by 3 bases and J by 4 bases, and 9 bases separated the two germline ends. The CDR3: CASSHGGGYGYTF. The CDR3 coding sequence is TGTGCCAGCAGCCATGGGGGGGGCTATGGCTACACCTTC.

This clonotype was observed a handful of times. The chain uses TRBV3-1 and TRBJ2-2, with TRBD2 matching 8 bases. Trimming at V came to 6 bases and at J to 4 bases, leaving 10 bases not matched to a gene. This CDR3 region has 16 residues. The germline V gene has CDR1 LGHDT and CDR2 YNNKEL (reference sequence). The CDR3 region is CASRPSGRGITGELFF. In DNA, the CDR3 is TGTGCCAGCAGACCCAGCGGGAGAGGTATCACCGGGGAGCTGTTTTTT.

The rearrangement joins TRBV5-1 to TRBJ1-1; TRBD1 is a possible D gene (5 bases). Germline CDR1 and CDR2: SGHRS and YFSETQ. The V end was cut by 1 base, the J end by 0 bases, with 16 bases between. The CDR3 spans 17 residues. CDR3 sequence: CASSLTGSPIMNTEAFF. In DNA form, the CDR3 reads TGCGCCAGCAGCTTGACAGGATCCCCTATCATGAACACTGAAGCTTTCTTT.

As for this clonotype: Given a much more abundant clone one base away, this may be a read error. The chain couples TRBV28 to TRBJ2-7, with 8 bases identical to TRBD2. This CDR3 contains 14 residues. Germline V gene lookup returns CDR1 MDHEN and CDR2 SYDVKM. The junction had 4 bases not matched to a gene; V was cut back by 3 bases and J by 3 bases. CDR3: CASSLAGGCYEQYF. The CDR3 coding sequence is TGTGCCAGCAGTTTGGCGGGAGGATGCTACGAGCAGTACTTC. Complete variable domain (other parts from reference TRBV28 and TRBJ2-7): DVKVTQSSRYLVKRTGEKVFLECVQDMDHENMFWYRQDPGLGLRLIYFSYDVKMKEKGDIPEGYSVSREKKERFSLILESASTNQTSMYLCASSLAGGCYEQYFGPGTRLTVT.